The sequence of this T cell receptor (beta chain) was determined in a study of brain T cells in children with intractable seizures. Study results and limitations: Only CDR3 sequence similarity suggested viral specificity, without known HCMV serostatus.

Points on this clone: Its specificity is unknown.

The CDR3 runs 13 residues. From germline, CDR1 is SGHKS and CDR2 YYEKEE (reference sequence). J gave up 5 bases and V 5 bases, and 3 bases lay outside the gene matches. TCRdb's table, derived via immunoSEQ multiplex PCR, lists solely in-frame clones and lacks some. The sample carries over 95,000 clones, approximately 94% recorded once. The origin of this receptor is a boy in the first two years of life with hemimegalencephaly and intractable seizures. This chain connects TRBV5-5 to TRBJ2-5; 10 bases map to TRBD1. This specimen consisted of peripheral blood, obtained at surgery. The CDR3 DNA is TGTGCCAGCAGGACAGGGGGCATCGAGACCCAGTACTTC. This translates into CASRTGGIETQYF.